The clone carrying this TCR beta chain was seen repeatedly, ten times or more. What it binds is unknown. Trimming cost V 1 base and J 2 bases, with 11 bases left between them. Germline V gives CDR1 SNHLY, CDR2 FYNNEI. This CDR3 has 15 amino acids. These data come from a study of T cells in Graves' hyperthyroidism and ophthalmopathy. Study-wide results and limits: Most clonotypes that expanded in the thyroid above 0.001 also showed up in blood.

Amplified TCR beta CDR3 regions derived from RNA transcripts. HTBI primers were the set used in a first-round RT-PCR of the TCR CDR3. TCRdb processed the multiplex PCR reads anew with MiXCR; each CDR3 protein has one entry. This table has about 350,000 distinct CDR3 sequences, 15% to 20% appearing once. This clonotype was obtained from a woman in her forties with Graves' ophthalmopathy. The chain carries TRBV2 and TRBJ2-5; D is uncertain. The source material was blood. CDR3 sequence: CASSEDFYRQETQYF. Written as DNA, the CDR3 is TGTGCCAGCAGTGAAGACTTCTATAGGCAAGAGACCCAGTACTTC.